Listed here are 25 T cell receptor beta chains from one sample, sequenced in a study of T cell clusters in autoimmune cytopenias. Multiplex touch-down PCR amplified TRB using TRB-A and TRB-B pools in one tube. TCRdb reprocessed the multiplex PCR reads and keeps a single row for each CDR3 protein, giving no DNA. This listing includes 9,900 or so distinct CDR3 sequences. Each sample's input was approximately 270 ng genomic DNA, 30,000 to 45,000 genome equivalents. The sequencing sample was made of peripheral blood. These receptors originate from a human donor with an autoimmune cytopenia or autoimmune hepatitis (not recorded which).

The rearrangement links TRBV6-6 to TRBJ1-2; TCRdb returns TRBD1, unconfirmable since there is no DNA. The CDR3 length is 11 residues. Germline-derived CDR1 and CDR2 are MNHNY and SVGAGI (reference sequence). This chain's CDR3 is CATGGNYGYTF.

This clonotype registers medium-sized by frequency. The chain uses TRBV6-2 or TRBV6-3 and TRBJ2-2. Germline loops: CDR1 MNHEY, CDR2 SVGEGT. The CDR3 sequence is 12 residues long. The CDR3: CASSYSPQRLFF.

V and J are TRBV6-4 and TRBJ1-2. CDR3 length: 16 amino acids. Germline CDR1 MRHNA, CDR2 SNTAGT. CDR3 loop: CASSANPGTTYYGYTF.

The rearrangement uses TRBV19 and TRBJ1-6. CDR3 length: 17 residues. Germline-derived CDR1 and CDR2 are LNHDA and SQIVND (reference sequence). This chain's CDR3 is CASSPAKASSYNSPLHF.

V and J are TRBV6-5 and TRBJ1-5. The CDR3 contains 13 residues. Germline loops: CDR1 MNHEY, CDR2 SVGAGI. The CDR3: CAIIVKGNQPQHF.

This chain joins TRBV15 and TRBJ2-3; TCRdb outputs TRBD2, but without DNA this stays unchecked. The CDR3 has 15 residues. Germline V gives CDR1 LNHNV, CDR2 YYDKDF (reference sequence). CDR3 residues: CATSTLAGGGDTQYF.

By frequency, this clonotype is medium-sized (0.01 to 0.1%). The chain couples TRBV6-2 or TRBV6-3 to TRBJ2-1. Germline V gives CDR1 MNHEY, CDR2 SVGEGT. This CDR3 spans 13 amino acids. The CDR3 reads CASSYVVGNEQFF.

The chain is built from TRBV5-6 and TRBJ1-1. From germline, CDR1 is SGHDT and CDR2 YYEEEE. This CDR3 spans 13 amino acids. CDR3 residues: CASSWGRTAEAFF.

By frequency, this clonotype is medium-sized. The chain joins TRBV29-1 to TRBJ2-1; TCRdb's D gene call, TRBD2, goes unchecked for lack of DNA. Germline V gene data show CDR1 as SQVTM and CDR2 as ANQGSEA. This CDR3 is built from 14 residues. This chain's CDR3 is CSVGLAGVINEQFF.

The CDR3 loop reads CASSQLDPRNEQFF. This chain connects TRBV7-6 to TRBJ2-1; TCRdb's D gene call, TRBD2, goes unchecked for lack of DNA. Germline CDR1 and CDR2: SGHVS and FNYEAQ. The CDR3 runs 14 residues.

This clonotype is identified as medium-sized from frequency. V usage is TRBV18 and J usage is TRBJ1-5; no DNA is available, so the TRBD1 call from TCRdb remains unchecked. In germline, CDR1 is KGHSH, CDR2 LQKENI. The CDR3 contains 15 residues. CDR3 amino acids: CASSQYRGTTQPQHF.

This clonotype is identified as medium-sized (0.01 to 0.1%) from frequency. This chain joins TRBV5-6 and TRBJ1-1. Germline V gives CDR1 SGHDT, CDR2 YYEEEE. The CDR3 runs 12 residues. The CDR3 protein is CASSWGDTEAFF.

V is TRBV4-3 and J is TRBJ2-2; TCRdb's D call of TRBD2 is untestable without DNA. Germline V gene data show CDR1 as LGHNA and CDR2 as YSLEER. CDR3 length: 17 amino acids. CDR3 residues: CASSQETKGPNTGELFF.

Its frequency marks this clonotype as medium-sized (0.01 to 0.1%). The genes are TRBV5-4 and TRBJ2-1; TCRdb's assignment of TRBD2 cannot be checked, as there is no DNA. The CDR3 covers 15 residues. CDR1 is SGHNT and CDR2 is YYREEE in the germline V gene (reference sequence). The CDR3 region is CASSQSGGAHNEQFF.

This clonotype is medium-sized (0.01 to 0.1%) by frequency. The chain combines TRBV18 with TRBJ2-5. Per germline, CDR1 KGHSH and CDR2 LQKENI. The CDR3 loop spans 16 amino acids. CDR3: CASSADRYTYQETQYF.

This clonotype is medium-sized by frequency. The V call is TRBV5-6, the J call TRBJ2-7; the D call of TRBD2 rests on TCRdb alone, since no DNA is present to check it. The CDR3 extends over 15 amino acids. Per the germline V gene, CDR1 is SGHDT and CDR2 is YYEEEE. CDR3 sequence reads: CASSLAGARPYEQYF.

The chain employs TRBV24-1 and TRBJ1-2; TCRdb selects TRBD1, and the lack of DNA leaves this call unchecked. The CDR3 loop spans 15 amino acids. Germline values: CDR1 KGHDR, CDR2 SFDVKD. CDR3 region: CATSDPKTGAYGYTF.

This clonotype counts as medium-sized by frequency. CDR3 residues: CASSLVTDNEQFF. The chain uses TRBV7-6 and TRBJ2-1. The CDR3 sequence is 13 residues long. Germline V lookup: CDR1 SGHVS, CDR2 FNYEAQ.

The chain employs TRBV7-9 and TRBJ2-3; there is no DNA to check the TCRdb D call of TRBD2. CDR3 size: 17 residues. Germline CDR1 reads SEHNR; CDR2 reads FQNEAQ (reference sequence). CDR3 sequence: CASSLGAAGGLTDTQYF.

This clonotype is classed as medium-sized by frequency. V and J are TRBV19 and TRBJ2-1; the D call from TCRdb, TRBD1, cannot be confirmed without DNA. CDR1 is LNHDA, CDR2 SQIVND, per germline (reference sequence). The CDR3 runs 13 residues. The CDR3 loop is CASRGSRYNEQFF. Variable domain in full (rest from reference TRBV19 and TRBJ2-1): DGGITQSPKYLFRKEGQNVTLSCEQNLNHDAMYWYRQDPGQGLRLIYYSQIVNDFQKGDIAEGYSVSREKKESFPLTVTSAQKNPTAFYLCASRGSRYNEQFFGPGTRLTVL.

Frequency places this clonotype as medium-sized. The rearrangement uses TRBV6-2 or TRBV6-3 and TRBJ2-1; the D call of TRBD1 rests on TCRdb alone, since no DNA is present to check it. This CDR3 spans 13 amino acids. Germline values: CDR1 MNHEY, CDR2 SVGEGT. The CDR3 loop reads CASSYGDRPEQFF.

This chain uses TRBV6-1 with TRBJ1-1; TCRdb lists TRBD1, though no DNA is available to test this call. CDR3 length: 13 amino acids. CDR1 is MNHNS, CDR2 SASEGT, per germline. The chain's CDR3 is CASGGTENTEAFF.

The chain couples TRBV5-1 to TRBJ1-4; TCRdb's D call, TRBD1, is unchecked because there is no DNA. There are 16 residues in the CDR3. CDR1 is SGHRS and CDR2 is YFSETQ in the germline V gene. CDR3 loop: CASSPGQGIVGEKLFF.

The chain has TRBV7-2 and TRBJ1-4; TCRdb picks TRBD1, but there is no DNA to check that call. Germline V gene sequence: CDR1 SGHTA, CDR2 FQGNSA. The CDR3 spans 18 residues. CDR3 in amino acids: CASSPGAKVGGRAEKLFF.

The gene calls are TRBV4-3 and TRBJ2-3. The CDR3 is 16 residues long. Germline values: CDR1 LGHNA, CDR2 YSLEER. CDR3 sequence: CASSQFSGASTDTQYF.